This TCR beta chain appears in the sequencing data of a study of cytomegalovirus exposure and HLA in healthy donors. Study information: Of some 360 genotyped donors, approximately 84% clustered with self-reported Caucasian donors. Study-wide points: In an earlier analysis, in 540 or so donors, most V segments appeared productive either ~87% or ~30% of the time. At a 0.05 false discovery rate, a later analysis found some 17,000 TCR beta sequences to be associated with HLA alleles. The study reported that TCR beta sequences accurately predicted HLA-A and HLA-B alleles in most subjects.

To note about this clone: What it binds is unknown.

Primers for the PCR totalled 60 Vbeta and 13 Jbeta. Repertoires were generated with immunoSEQ multiplex PCR, while TCRdb's copy carries only in-frame clones and drops some. The sample includes roughly 100,000 clones, 81% seen only once; the top ten take 10%. Sequencing input: PBMCs. This receptor was obtained from a human donor in good health.

This CDR3 reads CASSLVGQGNGYTF. CDR3 DNA: TGTGCCAGCAGCTTAGTTGGGCAGGGTAATGGCTACACCTTC. The chain employs TRBV7-9 and TRBJ1-2, with a tentative D call TRBD1 (5 bases). The CDR3 runs 14 residues. Germline V lookup: CDR1 SEHNR, CDR2 FQNEAQ (reference sequence). Trimming shortened V by 1 base and J by 6 bases, and 12 bases separated the two germline ends.